Presented here are 11 T cell receptor beta chains from one specimen sequenced in a study of vaccination and CD4 T cells after COVID-19. Via MiXCR, TCRdb re-called the PCR reads, giving one row per CDR3 protein. This sample has some 28,000 distinct CDR3 sequences, with under 65% found just once. Time point meaning: late sampling 161 to 241 days after vaccination in a few convalescent patients. This specimen consisted of CD4+ T cells from blood, obtained about 7 months after SARS-CoV-2 vaccination. The origin of the receptors is a human donor who had recovered from COVID-19.

This chain connects TRBV20-1 to TRBJ2-2, with TRBD2 matching over 8 bases. The trim removed 5 bases at V and 4 bases at J, leaving 9 bases unmatched. The length of the CDR3 is 15 residues. Germline V gives CDR1 DFQATT, CDR2 SNEGSKA (reference sequence). The CDR3 reads CSARAGGVGTGELFF. In DNA form, the CDR3 reads TGCAGTGCTCGAGCCGGGGGGGTTGGCACCGGGGAGCTGTTTTTT.

The genes are TRBV11-3 and TRBJ2-3; D gene unclear. Germline values: CDR1 SGHNT, CDR2 YENEEA. Trimming took off 1 base at V and 2 bases at J, with 7 bases between the two ends. The CDR3 has 14 amino acids. The CDR3 spells CASSLGSYTDTQYF. In nucleotides, the CDR3 is TGTGCCAGCAGCTTAGGCAGTTACACAGATACGCAGTATTTT.

The chain uses TRBV10-1 and TRBJ2-2; 9 bases fit TRBD2. This CDR3 contains 14 residues. Germline V gene data show CDR1 as WNHNN and CDR2 as SYGVQD (reference sequence). V trimming: 10 bases; J trimming: 6 bases; junction bases outside the gene matches: 9. The CDR3 DNA sequence: TGCGCCACCATGGGCGGGAGGGTCGCCGGGGAGCTGTTTTTT. Translation: CATMGGRVAGELFF.

V gene TRBV6-2 or TRBV6-3 combines with J gene TRBJ2-3; D remains ambiguous. Germline V lookup: CDR1 MNHEY, CDR2 SVGEGT. Trimming stripped 6 bases from V and 2 bases from J, with 9 bases between. The CDR3 contains 13 residues. The CDR3 spells CASRTKITDTQYF. Written as DNA, the CDR3 is TGTGCCAGCAGGACAAAGATCACAGATACGCAGTATTTT.

V usage is TRBV20-1 and J usage is TRBJ2-7; TRBD2 aligns across 9 bases. Germline V gene sequence: CDR1 DFQATT, CDR2 SNEGSKA (reference sequence). The V gene end was trimmed by 3 bases and the J gene end by 5 bases; junction bases not matched to a gene: 11. This CDR3 is built from 15 residues. The CDR3, as DNA: TGCAGTGCTAGGGGGGAGCGGGAGGAAATCCACGAGCAGTACTTC. Translating gives CSARGEREEIHEQYF.

V and J are TRBV28 and TRBJ2-3, with D unclear. Looked up from germline, CDR1 is MDHEN and CDR2 is SYDVKM. Trimming removed 10 bases at V and 6 bases at J, with 14 bases between. The length of the CDR3 is 12 residues. Written as DNA, the CDR3 is TGTGCCACCTCCTCGAGTATCGATACGCAGTATTTT. This sequence encodes CATSSSIDTQYF.

The rearrangement links TRBV6-5 to TRBJ2-1; 9 nucleotides align to TRBD2. Losses at the gene ends were 2 bases for V and 4 bases for J; bases not matched to a gene: 3. The CDR3 covers 15 residues. Looked up from germline, CDR1 is MNHEY and CDR2 is SVGAGI. The CDR3 DNA sequence: TGTGCCAGCAGTTACACGACTAGCGGATACAATGAGCAGTTCTTC. Its translation: CASSYTTSGYNEQFF.

This clonotype has more than one count but fewer than ten. V gene TRBV20-1 combines with J gene TRBJ2-5; D may match TRBD1 or TRBD2 (5 bases each). Germline assignment: CDR1 DFQATT and CDR2 SNEGSKA (reference sequence). The CDR3 consists of 17 residues. V lost 0 bases, J lost 4 bases, and 21 bases lay in between. The CDR3 loop is CSARDSWVQGERETQYF. CDR3 DNA: TGCAGTGCTAGAGATTCATGGGTCCAGGGAGAGCGAGAGACCCAGTACTTC.

The chain has TRBV6-2 or TRBV6-3 and TRBJ2-5; TRBD2 might be the D (5 bases). This CDR3 has 17 amino acids. The germline V gene encodes CDR1 MNHEY and CDR2 SVGEGT. V gave up 5 bases and J gave up 2 bases, with 21 bases separating them. The CDR3 DNA follows: TGTGCCAGCAGTCCCTTTTCTCGAGGAGCGGTACAAGAGACCCAGTACTTC. Its translation: CASSPFSRGAVQETQYF.

This clonotype was recorded once. This rearrangement joins TRBV7-2 to TRBJ2-4; D gene unclear. Trimming removed 1 base from V and 6 bases from J, with 13 bases in between. From germline, CDR1 is SGHTA and CDR2 FQGNSA. The CDR3 is 15 amino acids. As DNA, the CDR3 is TGTGCCAGCAGCTTAGAGGGTACGGTGGGAAACATTCAGTACTTC. Amino acids: CASSLEGTVGNIQYF.

V gene TRBV28 combines with J gene TRBJ2-7, with 7 nucleotides matching TRBD2. CDR1 is MDHEN and CDR2 is SYDVKM in the germline V gene. J gave up 4 bases and V 4 bases, and 16 bases lay outside the gene matches. The CDR3 covers 17 residues. The CDR3 DNA follows: TGTGCCAGCAGTTCCCCCCCCGGGCTAGCGGTTAGGTACGAGCAGTACTTC. This gives the protein CASSSPPGLAVRYEQYF.